The 10 T cell receptor beta chains reported below all come from one sample, sequenced in a study of blood T cell repertoires in COVID-19. Libraries were prepared by immunoSEQ multiplex PCR; TCRdb keeps only in-frame clonotypes and omits some of them. The sample lists some 200,000 clones, about 91% occurring once. The sequenced sample consisted of peripheral blood. Receptors were obtained from a man aged 18 to 29 with active or convalescent COVID-19.

V is TRBV3-1 (or the pseudogene TRBV3-2) and J is TRBJ2-7; TRBD2 matches 7 bases. CDR1 LGHDT and CDR2 YNNKEL come from the germline V gene (reference sequence). Trimming removed 4 bases from V and 2 bases from J; junction bases left unmatched: 14. This CDR3 comprises 17 residues. The CDR3 region is CASSPNGGSGPTYEQYF. For the CDR3, the DNA is TGTGCCAGCAGCCCCAACGGGGGTAGCGGGCCGACCTACGAGCAGTACTTC.

The V call is TRBV28, the J call TRBJ1-2, with a possible D match to TRBD1 (6 bases). V was cut by 8 bases and J by 8 bases, with 21 bases left in between. The CDR3 covers 14 residues. The V gene's germline CDR1 is MDHEN and CDR2 SYDVKM. CDR3 amino acids: CASPDGGRGSGYTF. CDR3 sequence (DNA): TGTGCCAGCCCAGACGGGGGGCGGGGGAGCGGCTACACCTTC.

This chain joins TRBV27 and TRBJ2-7; 9 bases map to TRBD2. The germline V gene encodes CDR1 MNHEY and CDR2 SMNVEV (reference sequence). With V trimmed by 5 bases and J by 2 bases, 7 bases remained unmatched. This CDR3 is built from 15 residues. The CDR3 DNA sequence: TGTGCCAGCAGTCTCGGACTAGCGCCCCCCTACGAGCAGTACTTC. Translated, it gives CASSLGLAPPYEQYF.

The CDR3 protein is CASSEGLTSGYEQYF. CDR3 nucleotides: TGTGCCAGCAGCGAAGGGTTGACTAGCGGCTACGAGCAGTACTTC. V gene TRBV9 combines with J gene TRBJ2-7; 9 positions agree with TRBD2. CDR1 SGDLS and CDR2 YYNGEE come from the germline V gene. CDR3 size: 15 residues. Trimming removed 3 bases from V and 3 bases from J; junction bases left unmatched: 7.

The genes are TRBV28 and TRBJ1-5, with TRBD1 as a possible D gene (5 bases). The CDR3 is 11 residues long. Trimming shortened V by 4 bases and J by 8 bases, and 6 bases separated the two germline ends. Germline CDR1 is MDHEN and CDR2 is SYDVKM. CDR3 loop: CASSSREPQHF. The CDR3 nucleotides are TGTGCCAGCAGTTCCAGGGAGCCCCAGCATTTT.

This sequence joins TRBV28 and TRBJ1-3, with D perhaps matching TRBD1 (5 bases). This CDR3 region has 15 residues. The germline gives CDR1 MDHEN, CDR2 SYDVKM. V was cut by 3 bases and J by 3 bases, with 12 bases left in between. The CDR3 is CASSFGQGSGNTIYF. The CDR3 region has the DNA TGTGCCAGCAGTTTTGGGCAGGGTAGTGGAAACACCATATATTTT.

The chain couples TRBV19 to TRBJ1-5, with TRBD1 matching over 8 bases. The CDR3 extends over 15 amino acids. V lost 5 bases to trimming and J lost 2 bases; unmatched junction nucleotides: 5. Germline V gene data show CDR1 as LNHDA and CDR2 as SQIVND (reference sequence). The DNA for the CDR3 is TGTGCCAGTAGTCCGACAGGGGTGGGCAATCAGCCCCAGCATTTT. The encoded protein is CASSPTGVGNQPQHF.

V and J are TRBV11-2 and TRBJ2-7; possible D gene TRBD2, 6 bases. The V end lost 4 bases, the J end lost 1 base, and 14 bases lay between the germline ends. The CDR3 totals 15 residues. Germline V CDR1 and CDR2: SGHAT, FQNNGV. For the CDR3, the DNA is TGTGCCAGCAGCTCCAACCGGGACTCTTCCTACGAGCAGTACTTC. It specifies CASSSNRDSSYEQYF. Supplemented by reference TRBV11-2 and TRBJ2-7, the full variable domain reads EAGVAQSPRYKIIEKRQSVAFWCNPISGHATLYWYQQILGQGPKLLIQFQNNGVVDDSQLPKDRFSAERLKGVDSTLKIQPAKLEDSAVYLCASSSNRDSSYEQYFGPGTRLTVT.

V usage is TRBV19 and J usage is TRBJ1-5; 9 nucleotides agree with TRBD1. The germline V gene encodes CDR1 LNHDA and CDR2 SQIVND (reference sequence). J gave up 7 bases and V 6 bases, and 7 bases lay outside the gene matches. This CDR3 has 14 residues. The CDR3 DNA reads as TGTGCCAGTAGGAGGGGACAGGGTGGGCAGCCCCAGCATTTT. The encoded protein is CASRRGQGGQPQHF.

The chain couples TRBV19 to TRBJ2-3, with 7 bases aligning to TRBD1. This CDR3 has 14 amino acids. Germline V gene sequence: CDR1 LNHDA, CDR2 SQIVND (reference sequence). The V and J ends lost 6 bases and 4 bases, in that order; junction bases with no gene match: 7. The DNA of the CDR3 is TGTGCCAGTAGGGACAGGTTGATAGCAGATACGCAGTATTTT. Translation gives CASRDRLIADTQYF.